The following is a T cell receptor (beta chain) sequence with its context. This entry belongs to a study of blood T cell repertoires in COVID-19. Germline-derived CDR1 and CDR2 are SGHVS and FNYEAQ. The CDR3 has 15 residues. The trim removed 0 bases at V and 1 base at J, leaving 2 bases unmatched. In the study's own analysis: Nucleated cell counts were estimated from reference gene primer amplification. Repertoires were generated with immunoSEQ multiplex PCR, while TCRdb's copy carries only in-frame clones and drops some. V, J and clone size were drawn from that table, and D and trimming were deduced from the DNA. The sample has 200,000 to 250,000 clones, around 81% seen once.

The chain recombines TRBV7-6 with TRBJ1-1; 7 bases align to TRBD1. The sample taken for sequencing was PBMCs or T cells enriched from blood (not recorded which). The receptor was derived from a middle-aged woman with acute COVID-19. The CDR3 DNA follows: TGTGCCAGCAGCTTAGCTGACAGGGAGAACACTGAAGCTTTCTTT. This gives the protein CASSLADRENTEAFF.